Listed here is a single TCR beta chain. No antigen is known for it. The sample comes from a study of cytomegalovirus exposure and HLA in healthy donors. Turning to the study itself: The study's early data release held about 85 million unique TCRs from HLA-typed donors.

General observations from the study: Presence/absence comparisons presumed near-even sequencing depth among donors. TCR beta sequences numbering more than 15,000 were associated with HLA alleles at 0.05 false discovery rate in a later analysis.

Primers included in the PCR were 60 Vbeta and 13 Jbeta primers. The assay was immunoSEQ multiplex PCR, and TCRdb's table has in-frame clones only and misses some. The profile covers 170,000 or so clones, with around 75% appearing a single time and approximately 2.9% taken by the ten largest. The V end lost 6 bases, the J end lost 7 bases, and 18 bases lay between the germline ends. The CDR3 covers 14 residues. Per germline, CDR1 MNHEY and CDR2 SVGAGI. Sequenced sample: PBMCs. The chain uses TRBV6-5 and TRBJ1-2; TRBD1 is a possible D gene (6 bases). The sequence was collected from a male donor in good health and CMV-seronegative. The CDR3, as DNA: TGTGCCAGCAGCCCGACAGGAATTTCTCGTGGCTACACCTTC. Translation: CASSPTGISRGYTF.